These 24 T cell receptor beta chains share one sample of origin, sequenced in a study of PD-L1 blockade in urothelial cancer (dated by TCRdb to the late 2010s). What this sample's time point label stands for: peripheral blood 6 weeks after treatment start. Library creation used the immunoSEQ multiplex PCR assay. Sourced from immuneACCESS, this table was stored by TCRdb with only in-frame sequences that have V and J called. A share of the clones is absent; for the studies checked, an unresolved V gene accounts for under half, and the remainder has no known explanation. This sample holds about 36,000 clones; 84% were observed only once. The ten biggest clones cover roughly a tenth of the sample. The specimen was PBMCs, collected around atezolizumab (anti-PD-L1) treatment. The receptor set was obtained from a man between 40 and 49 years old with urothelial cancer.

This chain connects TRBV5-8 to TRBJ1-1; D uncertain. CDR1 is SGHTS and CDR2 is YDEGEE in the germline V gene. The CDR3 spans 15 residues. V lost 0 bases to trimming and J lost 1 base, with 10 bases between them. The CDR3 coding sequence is TGTGCCAGCAGCTTGGTCCCAGGCTCGAACACTGAAGCTTTCTTT. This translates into CASSLVPGSNTEAFF.

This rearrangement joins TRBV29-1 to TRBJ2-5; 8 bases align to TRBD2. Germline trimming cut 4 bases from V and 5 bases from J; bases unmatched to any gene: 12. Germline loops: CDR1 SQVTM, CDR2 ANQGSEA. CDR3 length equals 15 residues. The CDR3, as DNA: TGCAGCGTTGCCCCGTACGGGACTAGGGGGGAGACCCAGTACTTC. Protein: CSVAPYGTRGETQYF.

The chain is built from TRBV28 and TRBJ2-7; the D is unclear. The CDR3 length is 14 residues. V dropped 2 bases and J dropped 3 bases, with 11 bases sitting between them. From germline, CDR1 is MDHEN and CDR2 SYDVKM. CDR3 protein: CASSLQVTSYEQYF. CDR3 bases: TGTGCCAGCAGTTTACAGGTTACAAGCTACGAGCAGTACTTC. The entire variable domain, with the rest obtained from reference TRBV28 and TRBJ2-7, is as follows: DVKVTQSSRYLVKRTGEKVFLECVQDMDHENMFWYRQDPGLGLRLIYFSYDVKMKEKGDIPEGYSVSREKKERFSLILESASTNQTSMYLCASSLQVTSYEQYFGPGTRLTVT.

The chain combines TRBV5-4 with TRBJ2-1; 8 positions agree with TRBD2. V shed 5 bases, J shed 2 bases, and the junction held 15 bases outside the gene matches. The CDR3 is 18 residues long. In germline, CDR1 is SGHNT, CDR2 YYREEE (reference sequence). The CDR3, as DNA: TGTGCCAGCAGTCGACTAGCGCCCCGTCGGGGAACCTACAATGAGCAGTTCTTC. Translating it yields CASSRLAPRRGTYNEQFF.

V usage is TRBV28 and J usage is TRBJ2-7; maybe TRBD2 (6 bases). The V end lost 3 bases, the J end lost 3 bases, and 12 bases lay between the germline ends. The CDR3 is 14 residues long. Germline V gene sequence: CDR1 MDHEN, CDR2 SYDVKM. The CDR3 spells CASSLRGWGYEQYF. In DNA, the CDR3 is TGTGCCAGCAGTTTGCGGGGTTGGGGCTACGAGCAGTACTTC.

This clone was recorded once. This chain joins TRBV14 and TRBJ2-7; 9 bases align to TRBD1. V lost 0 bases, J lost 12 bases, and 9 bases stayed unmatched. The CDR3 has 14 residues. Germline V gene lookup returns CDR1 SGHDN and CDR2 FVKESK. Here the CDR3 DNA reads TGTGCCAGCAGCCAAGATTGGGGGACAGGGTATCTGTACTTC. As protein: CASSQDWGTGYLYF.

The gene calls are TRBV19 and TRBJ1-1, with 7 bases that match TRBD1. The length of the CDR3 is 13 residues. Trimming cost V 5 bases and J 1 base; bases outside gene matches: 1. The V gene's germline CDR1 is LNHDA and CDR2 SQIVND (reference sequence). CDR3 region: CASSDRANTEAFF. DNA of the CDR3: TGTGCCAGTAGTGACAGGGCGAACACTGAAGCTTTCTTT. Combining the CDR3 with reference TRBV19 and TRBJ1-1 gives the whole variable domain DGGITQSPKYLFRKEGQNVTLSCEQNLNHDAMYWYRQDPGQGLRLIYYSQIVNDFQKGDIAEGYSVSREKKESFPLTVTSAQKNPTAFYLCASSDRANTEAFFGQGTRLTVV.

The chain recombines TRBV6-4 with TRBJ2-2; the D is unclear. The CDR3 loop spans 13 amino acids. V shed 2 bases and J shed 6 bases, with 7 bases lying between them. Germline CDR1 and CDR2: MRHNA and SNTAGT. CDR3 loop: CASSDSRAGELFF. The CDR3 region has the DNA TGTGCCAGCAGTGACAGCCGGGCCGGGGAGCTGTTTTTT.

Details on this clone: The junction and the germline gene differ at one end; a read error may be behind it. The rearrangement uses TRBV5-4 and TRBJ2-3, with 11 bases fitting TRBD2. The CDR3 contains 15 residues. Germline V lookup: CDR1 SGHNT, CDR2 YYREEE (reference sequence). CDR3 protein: CASRLGLAESDTQYF. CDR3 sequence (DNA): TGTGCCAGCAGGTTGGGACTAGCGGAGTCAGATACGCAGTATTTT.

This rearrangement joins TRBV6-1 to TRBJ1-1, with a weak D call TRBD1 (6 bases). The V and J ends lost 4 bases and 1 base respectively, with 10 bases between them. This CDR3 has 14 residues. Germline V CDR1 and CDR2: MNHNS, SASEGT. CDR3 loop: CASSAEQGNTEAFF. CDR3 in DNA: TGTGCCAGCAGTGCGGAACAGGGGAACACTGAAGCTTTCTTT.

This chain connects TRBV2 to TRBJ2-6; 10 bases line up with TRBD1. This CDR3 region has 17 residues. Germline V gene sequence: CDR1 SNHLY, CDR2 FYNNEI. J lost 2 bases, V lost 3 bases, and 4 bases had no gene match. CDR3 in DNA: TGTGCCAGCAGTGACAGGACAGGGGGGACTGGGGCCAACGTCCTGACTTTC. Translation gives CASSDRTGGTGANVLTF.

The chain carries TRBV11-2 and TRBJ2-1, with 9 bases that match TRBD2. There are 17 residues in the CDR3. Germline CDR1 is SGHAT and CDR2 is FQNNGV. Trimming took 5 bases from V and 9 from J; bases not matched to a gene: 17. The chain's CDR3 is CASSPRDSGSLSGEQFF. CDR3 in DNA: TGTGCCAGCAGCCCCCGGGATAGCGGGAGTCTGAGTGGTGAGCAGTTCTTC.

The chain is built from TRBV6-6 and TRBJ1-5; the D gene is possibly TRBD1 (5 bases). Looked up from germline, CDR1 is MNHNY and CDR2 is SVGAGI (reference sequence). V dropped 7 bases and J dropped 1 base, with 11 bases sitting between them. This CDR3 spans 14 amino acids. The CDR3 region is CASTNPGSNQPQHF. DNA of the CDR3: TGTGCCAGCACTAATCCAGGGAGCAATCAGCCCCAGCATTTT.

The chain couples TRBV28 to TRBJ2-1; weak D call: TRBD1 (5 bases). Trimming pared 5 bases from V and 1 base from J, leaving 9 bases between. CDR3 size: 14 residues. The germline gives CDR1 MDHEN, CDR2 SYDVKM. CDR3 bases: TGTGCCAGCAGTCTAAGGGGTTCCTACAATGAGCAGTTCTTC. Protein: CASSLRGSYNEQFF. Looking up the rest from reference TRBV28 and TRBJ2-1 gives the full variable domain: DVKVTQSSRYLVKRTGEKVFLECVQDMDHENMFWYRQDPGLGLRLIYFSYDVKMKEKGDIPEGYSVSREKKERFSLILESASTNQTSMYLCASSLRGSYNEQFFGPGTRLTVL.

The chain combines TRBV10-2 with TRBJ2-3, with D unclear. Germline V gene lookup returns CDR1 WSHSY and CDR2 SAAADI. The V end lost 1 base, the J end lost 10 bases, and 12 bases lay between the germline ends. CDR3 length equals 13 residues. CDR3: CASSEFPSSAQYF. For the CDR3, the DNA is TGCGCCAGCAGTGAGTTCCCTAGTTCGGCGCAGTATTTT.

CDR3 sequence reads: CASSPLGLTSGGQISGYTF. DNA for the CDR3: TGTGCCAGCTCACCCCTGGGACTTACCTCAGGGGGCCAGATTAGTGGCTACACCTTC. This chain connects TRBV18 to TRBJ1-2; 8 nucleotides line up with TRBD1. There are 19 residues in the CDR3. The trim removed 3 bases at V and 7 bases at J, leaving 22 bases unmatched. The V gene's germline CDR1 is KGHSH and CDR2 LQKENI.

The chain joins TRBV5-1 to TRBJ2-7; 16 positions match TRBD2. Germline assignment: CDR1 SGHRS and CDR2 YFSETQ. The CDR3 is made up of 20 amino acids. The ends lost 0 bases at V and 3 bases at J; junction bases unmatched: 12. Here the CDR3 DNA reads TGCGCCAGCAGCTTGGTATCCACGGGACTAGCGGGAGGGTGGGGCTACGAGCAGTACTTC. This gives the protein CASSLVSTGLAGGWGYEQYF.

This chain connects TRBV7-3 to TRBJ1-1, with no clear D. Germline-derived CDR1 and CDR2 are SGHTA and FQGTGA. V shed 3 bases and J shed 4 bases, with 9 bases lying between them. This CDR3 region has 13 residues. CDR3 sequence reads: CASSFAEGTEAFF. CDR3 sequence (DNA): TGTGCCAGCAGCTTCGCCGAGGGCACTGAAGCTTTCTTT.

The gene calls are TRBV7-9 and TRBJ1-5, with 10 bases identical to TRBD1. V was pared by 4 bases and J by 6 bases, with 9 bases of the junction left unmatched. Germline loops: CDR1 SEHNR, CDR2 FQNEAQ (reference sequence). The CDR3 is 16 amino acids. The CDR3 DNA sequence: TGTGCCAGCAGCTCAGGACAGGGGGACTATAGTCAGCCCCAGCATTTT. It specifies CASSSGQGDYSQPQHF.

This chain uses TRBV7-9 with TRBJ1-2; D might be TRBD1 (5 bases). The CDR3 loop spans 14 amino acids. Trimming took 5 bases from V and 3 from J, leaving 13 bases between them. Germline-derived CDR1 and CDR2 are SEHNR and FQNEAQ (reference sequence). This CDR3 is CASSPMRDDYGYTF. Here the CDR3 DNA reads TGTGCCAGCAGCCCCATGCGGGACGACTATGGCTACACCTTC.

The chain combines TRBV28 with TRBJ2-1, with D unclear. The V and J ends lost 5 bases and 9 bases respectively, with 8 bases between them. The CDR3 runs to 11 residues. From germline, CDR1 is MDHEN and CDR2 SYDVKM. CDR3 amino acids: CASSAVGEQFF. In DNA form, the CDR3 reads TGTGCCAGCAGTGCCGTCGGTGAGCAGTTCTTC.

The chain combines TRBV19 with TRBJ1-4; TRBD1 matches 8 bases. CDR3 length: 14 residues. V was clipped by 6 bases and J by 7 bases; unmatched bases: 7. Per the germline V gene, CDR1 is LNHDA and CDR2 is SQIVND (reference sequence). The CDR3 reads CASRKGQEGEKLFF. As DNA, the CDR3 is TGTGCCAGTAGAAAGGGACAGGAGGGTGAAAAACTGTTTTTT.

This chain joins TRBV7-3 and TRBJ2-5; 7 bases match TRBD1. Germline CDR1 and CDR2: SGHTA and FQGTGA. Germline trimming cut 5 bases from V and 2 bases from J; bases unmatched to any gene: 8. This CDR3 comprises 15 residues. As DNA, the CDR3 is TGTGCCAGCAGCCTCGGGACAGCCAGACAAGAGACCCAGTACTTC. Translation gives CASSLGTARQETQYF.

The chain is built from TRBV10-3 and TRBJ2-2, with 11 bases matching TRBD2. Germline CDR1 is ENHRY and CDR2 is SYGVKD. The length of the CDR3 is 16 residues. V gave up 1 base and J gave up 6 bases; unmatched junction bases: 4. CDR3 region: CAISELLAGVSGELFF. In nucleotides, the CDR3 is TGTGCCATCAGTGAGTTACTAGCGGGAGTTTCCGGGGAGCTGTTTTTT.